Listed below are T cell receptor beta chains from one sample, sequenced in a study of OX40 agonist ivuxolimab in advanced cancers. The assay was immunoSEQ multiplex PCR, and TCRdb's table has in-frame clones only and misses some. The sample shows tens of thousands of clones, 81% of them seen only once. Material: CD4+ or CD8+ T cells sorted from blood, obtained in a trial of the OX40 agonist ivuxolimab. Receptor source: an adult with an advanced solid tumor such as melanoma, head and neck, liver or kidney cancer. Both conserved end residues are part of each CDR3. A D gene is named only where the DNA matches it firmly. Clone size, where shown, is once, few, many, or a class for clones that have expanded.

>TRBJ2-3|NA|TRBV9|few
TGTGCCAGCAGCGTAACATCCCACGGGGGCACAGATACGCAGTATTTT
CASSVTSHGGTDTQYF
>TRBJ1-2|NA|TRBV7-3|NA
TGTGCCAGCAGCTTAACATTAGGAGGCGGCGGCTACACCTTC
CASSLTLGGGGYTF
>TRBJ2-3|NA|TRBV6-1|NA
TGTGCCAGCAGTGAAGCGGTCGTGGGGGATACGCAGTATTTT
CASSEAVVGDTQYF
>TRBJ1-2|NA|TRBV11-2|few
TGTGCCAGCAGCTTACACGGGGGCTACACCTTC
CASSLHGGYTF
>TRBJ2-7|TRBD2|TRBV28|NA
TGTGCCAGCAGAAGAAGCGGGAGCCACGAGCAGTACTTC
CASRRSGSHEQYF
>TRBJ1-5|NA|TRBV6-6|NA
TGTGCCAGCAGGCGGGACCGCTATAGCAATCAGCCCCAGCATTTT
CASRRDRYSNQPQHF
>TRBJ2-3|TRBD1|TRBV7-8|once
TGTGCCAGCAGCCGACAGGGTGGCACAGATACGCAGTATTTT
CASSRQGGTDTQYF
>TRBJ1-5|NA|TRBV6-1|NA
TGTGCCAGCACGGCTCCAGGGGGCAATCAGCCCCAGCATTTT
CASTAPGGNQPQHF
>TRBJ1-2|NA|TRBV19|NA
TGTGCCAGTTCCGAGACATTCTATGGCTACACCTTC
CASSETFYGYTF
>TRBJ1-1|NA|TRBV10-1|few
TGCGCCAGCAGTGAACAGGGGAACACTGAAGCTTTCTTT
CASSEQGNTEAFF
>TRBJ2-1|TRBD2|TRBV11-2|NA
TGTGCCAGCAGCTCCTTCCGACTAGCGGGATGGGGTGAGCAGTTCTTC
CASSSFRLAGWGEQFF
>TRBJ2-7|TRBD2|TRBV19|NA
TGTGCCAGTAGTCTCCCCCCCCTACTAGCGGGGGTACTCTACGAGCAGTACTTC
CASSLPPLLAGVLYEQYF
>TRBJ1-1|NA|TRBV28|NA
TGTGCCAGCAGCCCTGGATTCCCCATTAACACTGAAGCTTTCTTT
CASSPGFPINTEAFF
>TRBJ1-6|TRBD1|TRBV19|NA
TGTGCCAGTAGTATCGGGGGACAGAGCAATTCACCCCTCCACTTT
CASSIGGQSNSPLHF
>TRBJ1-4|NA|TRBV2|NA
TGTGCCAGCGGTAGGACTCAAAGGGGAGGAAAACTGTTTTTT
CASGRTQRGGKLFF
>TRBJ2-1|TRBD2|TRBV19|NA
TGTGCCAGTAGTATAGGGTTAAGGACTAGCGGGAGGAATGAGCAGTTCTTC
CASSIGLRTSGRNEQFF
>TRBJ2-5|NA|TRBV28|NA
TGTGCCAGCAGTCCAATGCCTCCAGATACCAACGGTGGATACTTC
CASSPMPPDTNGGYF
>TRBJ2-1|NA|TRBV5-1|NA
TGCGCCAGCAGCTCCCTGGACACCAACCCCCATGAGCAGTTCTTC
CASSSLDTNPHEQFF
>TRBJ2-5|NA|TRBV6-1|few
TGTGCCAGCAGGGGGGCCGGGGAGACCCAGTACTTC
CASRGAGETQYF
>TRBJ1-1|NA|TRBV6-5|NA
TGTGCCAGCAGTCACGGGGAAGGAAGAGCTTTCTTT
CASSHGEGRAFF
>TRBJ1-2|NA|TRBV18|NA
TGTGCCAGCTCACCACCGGGGACGGACCGTAACTATGGCTACACCTTC
CASSPPGTDRNYGYTF
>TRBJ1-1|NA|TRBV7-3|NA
TGTGCCAGCAGCTTGAACACCGTTCGTACTGAAGCTTTCTTT
CASSLNTVRTEAFF
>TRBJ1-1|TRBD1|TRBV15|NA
TGTGCCACCAGCAGAAGCAGGGGGCTGGGCACTGAAGCTTTCTTT
CATSRSRGLGTEAFF
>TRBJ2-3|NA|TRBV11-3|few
TGTGCCAGCAGCGGGGCAGATACGCAGTATTTT
CASSGADTQYF
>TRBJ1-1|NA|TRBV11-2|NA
TGTGCCAGCAGCTTAGTCGAGAGGGGGGGGTACACTGAAGCTTTCTTT
CASSLVERGGYTEAFF
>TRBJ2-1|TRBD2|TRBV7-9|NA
TGTGCCAGCAGCTTAGGGGGGACTAGCGGGATCCGTGGAGAGCAGTTCTTC
CASSLGGTSGIRGEQFF
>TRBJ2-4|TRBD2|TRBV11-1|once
TGTGCCAGCTGCCTGGGCGGGGGGGCCGGCAAAAACATTCAGTACTTC
CASCLGGGAGKNIQYF
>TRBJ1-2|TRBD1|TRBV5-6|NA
TGTGCCAGCAGCTTCAGGGGGCAAAGGGGCTATGGCTACACCTTC
CASSFRGQRGYGYTF
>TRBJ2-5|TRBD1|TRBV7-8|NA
TGTGCCAGCAGCTTCCAACAGGGGGCGTCAGGGAAGTACTTC
CASSFQQGASGKYF
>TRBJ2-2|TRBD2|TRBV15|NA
TGTGCCACCAGCCCGGGACTAGCGGGGGGAAACACCGGGGAGCTGTTTTTT
CATSPGLAGGNTGELFF
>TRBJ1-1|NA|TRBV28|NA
TGTGCCAGCCGTCAACAAGCCACTGAAGCTTTCTTT
CASRQQATEAFF
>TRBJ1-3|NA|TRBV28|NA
TGTGCCAGCAGTCCCCGACGAGCAAGCCACACCATATATTTT
CASSPRRASHTIYF
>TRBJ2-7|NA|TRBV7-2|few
TGTGCCAGCAGCTTCAGATCCTACGAGCAGTACTTC
CASSFRSYEQYF
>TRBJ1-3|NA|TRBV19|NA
TGTGCCAGTAGTATAGCTGGAAACACCATATATTTT
CASSIAGNTIYF
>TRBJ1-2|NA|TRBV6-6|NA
TGTGCCAGCAATCCTGGGCAGGGCCATGGCTACACCTTC
CASNPGQGHGYTF
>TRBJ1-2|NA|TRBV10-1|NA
TGCGCCAGCAGGGACAAATCTGATATTGATTATGGCTACACCTTC
CASRDKSDIDYGYTF
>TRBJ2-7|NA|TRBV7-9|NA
TGTGCCAGCAGTCTAGCAGGGGCGACCTACGAGCAGTACTTC
CASSLAGATYEQYF
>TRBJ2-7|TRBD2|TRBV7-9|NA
TGTGCCAGCAGCTCCCGCGGAGGGACTAGCGGGGGGGGTTACGAGCAGTACTTC
CASSSRGGTSGGGYEQYF
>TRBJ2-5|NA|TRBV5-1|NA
TGCGCCAGCAGCTTGGATACTAGCAGGAAAGAGACCCAGTACTTC
CASSLDTSRKETQYF
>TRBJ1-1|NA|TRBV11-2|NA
TGTGCCAGCAGCTTATCGGACACTGAAGCTTTCTTT
CASSLSDTEAFF
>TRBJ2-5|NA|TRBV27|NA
TGTGCCAGCAGTTTAAACTCAGATAAGCAGTACTTC
CASSLNSDKQYF